The entry below describes one T cell receptor beta chain. Here immunoSEQ multiplex PCR was the method, and the copy in TCRdb shows in-frame clones only, minus some. The sample lists about 84,000 clones; nearly 95% were seen once. This record comes from a study of OX40 agonist ivuxolimab in advanced cancers. Study background: Dose-escalation patients had hepatocellular carcinoma, melanoma, renal cell or head and neck cancer.

This clonotype was sampled from an adult with an advanced solid tumor such as melanoma, head and neck, liver or kidney cancer. The material sequenced was CD4+ or CD8+ T cells sorted from blood, taken in a trial of the OX40 agonist ivuxolimab.

The CDR3 DNA sequence: TGTGCCAGCGCCATGGGACTGAACACCGGGGAGCTGTTTTTT. It codes for CASAMGLNTGELFF. V and J are TRBV6-5 and TRBJ2-2; maybe TRBD2 (6 bases). Per germline, CDR1 MNHEY and CDR2 SVGAGI. The CDR3 has 14 amino acids. V was pared by 8 bases and J by 1 base, with 11 bases between.